This T cell receptor beta chain was sequenced during a study of blood T cell repertoires in COVID-19 (dated by TCRdb to 2019 to 2021). Study-level background: Samples covering the acute and convalescent phases of COVID-19 were provided by collaborators in the United States, Italy and Spain. A freely available public database, intended as a resource for researchers studying the immune response to SARS-CoV-2, is where the repertoires were released. Subjects who had been exposed to COVID-19, were actively infected with it, or had recovered from it provided the deeply sampled blood TCRbeta repertoires that made up the dataset. The samples were drawn from the first 160 participants of the ongoing ImmuneRACE study and from 1,254 subjects provided by 6 global collaborators. Where HLA class I and class II types were available, the types were taken from metadata supplied by the sample provider, not from assay-based typing. The prospective study material was composed of cDNA or gDNA derived from T cells, B-cell-depleted T cells, or PBMCs. Nearly every sample came with metadata listing a de-identified subject ID, COVID-19 status, age in years and sex.

TCRbeta CDR3 regions were amplified from genomic DNA by means of the immunoSEQ Assay, a bias-controlled multiplex PCR. From the authors' description of their analysis: Within the assay, amplification of reference gene primers was used to estimate how many nucleated cells each sample contained. Sequence reads were collapsed and filtered to measure the absolute abundance of every unique TCRbeta CDR3 rearrangement. Productive Simpson clonality was computed per sample as the square root of Simpson's diversity index over productive rearrangements. This immuneACCESS table, as held by TCRdb, lists in-frame sequences with V and J called but not all clones. Of the missing ones, under half trace to an unresolved V gene in checked studies; the others have no known cause. The DNA gave D and trimming, while V, J and clone size come from that table. For this sample the table gives more than 400,000 clones, of which about nine tenths were detected only once. The top ten constitute 0.6% to 0.7% of the sample.

This clone was seen only a few times. The specificity of this receptor is unknown. Per-base qualities were not stored, and no clone one base away is much larger. In the prospective study, participants were roughly 18 to 100 years old, resided in 24 geographic areas of the United States, and were enrolled through a virtual design. In the prospective study, cohorts were assigned on the basis of participant-reported clinical history obtained from a screening survey and a study questionnaire. Recovered participants in ImmuneRACE Cohort 3 were defined by two consecutive negative NP/OP PCR tests, clearance by a healthcare professional, or resolution of symptoms. Each participant in the prospective study had whole blood, serum and a nasopharyngeal or oropharyngeal swab collected by mobile phlebotomists. Prospective study participants could optionally give additional blood draws and questionnaires over an approximately two-month period. Prospective study blood samples were shipped either frozen or at room temperature before DNA extraction.

On the study overall, not on this receptor specifically: The quantity of clinical and demographic metadata differed by source and by participant and was supplied without curation.

Sequenced sample: PBMCs or T cells enriched from blood (not recorded which). This TCR was sampled from a man aged 18 to 35 who had recovered from COVID-19.

The DNA is TGCGCCAGTCCGAGGAGAGGGCGCGGCTACACCTTC. Protein translation: CASPRRGRGYTF. The sequence is built from TRBV10-2 and TRBJ1-2; the D gene cannot be resolved reliably. The germline V gene encodes CDR1 WSHSY and CDR2 SAAADI. The CDR3 spans 12 residues, from the cysteine through the phenylalanine. This entry keeps only the CDR3 DNA: 36 bases, framed from base 1. The trim is 9 bases for V and 8 bases for J, with a gap of 16 bases between the germline ends.